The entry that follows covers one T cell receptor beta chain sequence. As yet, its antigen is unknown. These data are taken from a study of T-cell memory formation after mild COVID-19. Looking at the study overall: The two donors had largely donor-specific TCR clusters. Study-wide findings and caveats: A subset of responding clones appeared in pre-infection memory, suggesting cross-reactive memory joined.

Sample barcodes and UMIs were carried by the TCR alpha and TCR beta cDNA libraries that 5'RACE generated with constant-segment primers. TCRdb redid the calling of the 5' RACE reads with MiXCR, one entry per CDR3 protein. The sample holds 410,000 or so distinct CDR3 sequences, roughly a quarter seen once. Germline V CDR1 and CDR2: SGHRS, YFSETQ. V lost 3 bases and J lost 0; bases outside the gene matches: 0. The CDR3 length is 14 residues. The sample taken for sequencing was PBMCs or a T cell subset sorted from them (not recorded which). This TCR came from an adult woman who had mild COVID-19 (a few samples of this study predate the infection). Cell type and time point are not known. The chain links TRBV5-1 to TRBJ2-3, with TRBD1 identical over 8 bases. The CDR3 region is CASSWTGSTDTQYF. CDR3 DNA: TGCGCCAGCAGCTGGACAGGGAGCACAGATACGCAGTATTTT. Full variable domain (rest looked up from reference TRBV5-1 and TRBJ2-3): KAGVTQTPRYLIKTRGQQVTLSCSPISGHRSVSWYQQTPGQGLQFLFEYFSETQRNKGNFPGRFSGRQFSNSRSEMNVSTLELGDSALYLCASSWTGSTDTQYFGPGTRLTVL.